The clone carrying this TCR beta chain was seen at least ten times. These data belong to a study of T-cell reconstitution after alpha-beta-depleted transplantation in children. Trimming left V 0 bases short and J 2 bases short, with 5 bases between. Germline V lookup: CDR1 SGHRS, CDR2 YFSETQ. The CDR3 has 14 amino acids. This sample's TCRbeta library carried unique molecular identifier barcodes. TCRdb redid the calling of the PCR reads with MiXCR, one entry per CDR3 protein. The profile shows 500,000 or so distinct CDR3 sequences, more than 9.5% of them singletons. The V gene is TRBV5-1, the J gene TRBJ1-4; D is unresolved. This TCR was recovered from a female patient aged 2 to 10 who had a stem cell transplant for aplastic anemia, so the T cells may come from the graft donor. The sequenced sample was PBMCs, mostly from graft donor cells, obtained 180 days after TCRalphabeta/CD19-depleted stem cell transplant. This CDR3 is CASSLEGTNEKLFF. In DNA form, the CDR3 reads TGCGCCAGCAGCTTGGAAGGTACTAATGAAAAACTGTTTTTT.